This paragraph covers one T cell receptor beta chain sequence. What antigen it recognizes has not been identified. No quality values exist for individual bases; no much larger clone is one base distant. The germline V gene encodes CDR1 MNHEY and CDR2 SMNVEV (reference sequence). The V end loses 7 bases and the J end loses 8 bases, and a stretch of 17 bases separates them. From the cysteine up to the phenylalanine, the CDR3 has a length of 13 residues. Only the CDR3 part of the read is kept: 39 bases, read in frame from the first base. These data are taken from a study of siplizumab effects on memory and regulatory T cells (dated by TCRdb to between 2018 and 2021). With regard to the full study: The effect of the anti-CD2 antibody siplizumab on alloreactive T-cell subsets was examined in allogeneic mixed lymphocyte reactions constructed from human PBMCs.

Additional sequencing covered unstimulated subsets from three donor pairs, namely CD8+ effector memory, CD4+ naive, CD8+ TEMRA, CD4+ memory and CD8+ naive. Sorted unstimulated T cells, along with proliferating T cells recovered from mixed lymphocyte reactions, underwent TCRbeta CDR3 sequencing. Fresh whole blood from approximately ten HLA-typed healthy donors was used to isolate PBMCs. Library generation was performed with the immunoSEQ multiplex PCR assay. The deep sequencing platform assayed about 90,000 TCR templates per sample. Genomic DNA extracted from sorted T cells was used for TCRbeta CDR3 sequencing. On the authors' methods: The R programming language was used for clonal analysis of TCRbeta CDR3 data. Comparing unstimulated samples against CFSE-low samples taken after the reaction was how alloreactive CD4+ and CD8+ clones were defined. Regulatory or non-regulatory origin of alloreactive CD4+ clones was assigned by matching sequences to the sorted unstimulated Treg and non-Treg repertoires. In its TCRdb copy, this immuneACCESS table keeps in-frame sequences only and misses some clones. Where compared with another copy, unresolved V genes explain less than half of these, and the others have no known cause. That table supplies the V and J calls and clone size; D and trimming were determined from the DNA. The table for this sample lists 56,000 or so clones; around 98% of them were counted only once. The top ten constitute about 1% of the sample.

General findings and caveats noted by the study authors: The suppressive function of proliferating Tregs from siplizumab cultures was not functionally confirmed. Of the alloreactive CD4+ clones that could be mapped, the Treg-derived share averaged around 64% with siplizumab compared with around 25% in control reactions. The cumulative frequency of alloreactive sequences that could be traced back to unstimulated CD4+ memory T cells was significantly reduced by siplizumab. For roughly 75-95% of proliferating CD4+ or CD8+ clones, no naive or memory phenotype could be assigned. Because sequences at frequencies below about 10^-5 were poorly captured, only a minor fraction of alloreactive clones could be mapped back to unstimulated subsets. Unstimulated naive T cells appeared to be more diverse than memory T cells, and naive cells seemed to make a substantial contribution to the alloresponse.

In this chain, TRBV27 is recombined with TRBJ1-1, with the D gene too uncertain to name. The receptor was derived from a human donor in good health. Sequences were obtained from naive CD8+ T cells sorted from blood. The sample's cell subset or site label, decoded: unstimulated naive T cells. In nucleotides, the sequence is TGTGCCAGCACTGGCCACGGGTCCATCGAAGCTTTCTTT. Translated, this gives CASTGHGSIEAFF.